The present entry profiles one TCR beta chain with its context. The antigen is unknown. The germline V and J ends were trimmed by 5 bases and 7 bases, with 10 bases remaining between them. The germline CDR1 and CDR2 sequences are SEHNR and FQNEAQ (reference sequence). This CDR3 has 12 amino acids. This entry belongs to a study of cytomegalovirus exposure and HLA in healthy donors. Study-wide results and caveats: Likely technical artifact: a cluster of highly shared sequence variants. Researchers catalogued over 150 TCR beta chains as cytomegalovirus-associated.

This PCR relied on a set of 60 Vbeta primers and 13 Jbeta primers. Sequencing used immunoSEQ multiplex PCR; TCRdb keeps in-frame clones, though not all of them. The repertoire holds some 93,000 clones, with about 66% as singletons. The receptor comes from a boy aged 10-17 years in good health and CMV-seropositive. This chain links TRBV7-9 with TRBJ2-3; D gene ambiguous. Specimen: PBMCs. CDR3 bases: TGTGCCAGCAGCCTGAACAGTAATACGCAGTATTTT. It is translated as CASSLNSNTQYF.